This T cell receptor (beta chain) was recorded in a study of T-cell reconstitution after alpha-beta-depleted transplantation in children. The V segment lost 2 bases and the J segment 5 bases; nucleotides outside the gene matches: 8. Germline V CDR1 and CDR2: SEHNR, FQNEAQ (reference sequence). The CDR3 sequence is 15 residues long. This clonotype has ten or more counts. Its antigen is currently unknown. Library preparation (for TCRbeta) was performed with unique molecular identifiers. MiXCR, run by TCRdb on the PCR reads, gives a single entry per CDR3 protein. The top ten hold roughly 30% of the sample, which has 200,000 to 250,000 distinct CDR3 sequences, 9.5% to 13% seen once. Study conclusions and caveats: Several hundred expanded graft clones reportedly were the source of alpha-beta T cells about two months after transplant.

Here the sequenced sample was PBMCs, taken before TCRalphabeta/CD19-depleted stem cell transplant. The clonotype was recovered from a child younger than two with acute myeloid leukemia, due to receive a stem cell transplant. V and J are TRBV7-9 and TRBJ1-1, with 7 bases fitting TRBD1. CDR3 amino acids: CASSLMTGSNTEAFF. The CDR3 DNA reads as TGTGCCAGCAGCTTAATGACAGGGTCGAATACTGAAGCTTTCTTT.